One and the same sample provided the 26 T cell receptor beta chains below, sequenced in a study of control samples from healthy donors and cancer patients. Profiled with immunoSEQ multiplex PCR; TCRdb holds only in-frame clones, not every one. The sample has some 120,000 clones, over 75% seen once. Source material: blood. The receptors come from a man between 60 and 75 years old in good health.

This chain links TRBV27 with TRBJ1-5; TRBD1 is a possible D gene (6 bases). Germline assignment: CDR1 MNHEY and CDR2 SMNVEV (reference sequence). Trimming cost V 5 bases and J 5 bases, with 13 bases left between them. This CDR3 is 14 amino acids long. In DNA form, the CDR3 reads TGTGCCAGCAGTCTACAGGGAGGGGATCAGCCCCAGCATTTT. Its protein is CASSLQGGDQPQHF.

The J gene is TRBJ1-4, the V gene TRBV27; 10 positions match TRBD1. The CDR3 is 12 residues long. Germline assignment: CDR1 MNHEY and CDR2 SMNVEV (reference sequence). The J segment lost 8 bases and the V segment lost 7 bases, leaving 1 base of the junction unmatched. The CDR3 DNA follows: TGTGCCAGCAAGGACAGGGGGGAAAAACTGTTTTTT. Translation: CASKDRGEKLFF.

The chain uses TRBV7-2 and TRBJ1-1; perhaps TRBD1 as D (5 bases). Trimming stripped 5 bases from V and 2 bases from J, with 12 bases between. The CDR3 runs 14 residues. CDR1 and CDR2 from the germline V gene are SGHTA and FQGNSA. CDR3 sequence reads: CASSPRGANTEAFF. CDR3 coding DNA: TGTGCCAGCAGCCCCCGGGGCGCCAACACTGAAGCTTTCTTT.

The rearrangement joins TRBV10-1 to TRBJ2-1, with TRBD2 matching 10 bases. The trim removed 3 bases at V and 7 bases at J, leaving 9 bases unmatched. CDR3 size: 16 residues. The germline V gene encodes CDR1 WNHNN and CDR2 SYGVQD (reference sequence). The CDR3 nucleotides read TGCGCCAGCAGTGAAGTTGCTAGCGGGGGAATAAATGAGCAGTTCTTC. It encodes CASSEVASGGINEQFF.

The chain uses TRBV19 and TRBJ2-7; 12 bases map to TRBD1. The germline V gene encodes CDR1 LNHDA and CDR2 SQIVND (reference sequence). The CDR3 spans 16 residues. The V segment lost 6 bases and the J segment 5 bases; nucleotides outside the gene matches: 11. DNA of the CDR3: TGTGCCAGTAGCGATCCGGGACAGGGGGCTCGCCACGAGCAGTACTTC. Amino acid sequence: CASSDPGQGARHEQYF. Full variable domain (remainder filled in from reference TRBV19 and TRBJ2-7): DGGITQSPKYLFRKEGQNVTLSCEQNLNHDAMYWYRQDPGQGLRLIYYSQIVNDFQKGDIAEGYSVSREKKESFPLTVTSAQKNPTAFYLCASSDPGQGARHEQYFGPGTRLTVT.

The chain employs TRBV7-2 and TRBJ2-2; D perhaps matches TRBD1 (5 bases). Germline CDR1 reads SGHTA; CDR2 reads FQGNSA. This CDR3 spans 15 amino acids. The V end was cut by 4 bases, the J end by 6 bases, with 15 bases between. The CDR3 DNA reads as TGTGCCAGCAGCTCCCGGGCCCCAGGGCCCGGGGAGCTGTTTTTT. This codes for CASSSRAPGPGELFF.

This sequence joins TRBV18 and TRBJ1-5; a possible D gene is TRBD1 (6 bases). The germline gives CDR1 KGHSH, CDR2 LQKENI. The length of the CDR3 is 16 residues. V was shortened by 6 bases and J by 1 base, with 16 bases between the two germline ends. The CDR3 sequence is CASSPRGQGSNQPQHF. DNA for the CDR3: TGTGCCAGCTCCCCCCGGGGGCAGGGAAGCAATCAGCCCCAGCATTTT.

The chain uses TRBV5-5 and TRBJ1-2; D is possibly TRBD1 (5 bases). The CDR3 contains 15 residues. The V end lost 1 base, the J end lost 0 bases, and 10 bases lay between the germline ends. Germline loops: CDR1 SGHKS, CDR2 YYEKEE (reference sequence). The CDR3 nucleotides are TGTGCCAGCAGCTTGAACCAGGGAACTAACTATGGCTACACCTTC. This sequence encodes CASSLNQGTNYGYTF.

This rearrangement joins TRBV5-6 to TRBJ2-1, with 12 bases aligning to TRBD1. The CDR3 is made up of 16 amino acids. J lost 6 bases, V lost 3 bases, and 7 bases had no gene match. Germline assignment: CDR1 SGHDT and CDR2 YYEEEE. The CDR3 reads CASSSLGTGGRNEQFF. The CDR3 nucleotides read TGTGCCAGCAGCTCTCTCGGGACAGGGGGCCGCAATGAGCAGTTCTTC.

This clone turned up a few times. V is TRBV6-1 and J is TRBJ1-4; D unresolved. Germline V gene data show CDR1 as MNHNS and CDR2 as SASEGT. Trimming cost V 3 bases and J 0 bases, with 17 bases left between them. CDR3 size: 18 residues. CDR3 in amino acids: CASSDSGRAGATNEKLFF. The CDR3 DNA reads TGTGCCAGCAGTGATTCTGGTAGGGCGGGAGCAACTAATGAAAAACTGTTTTTT.

The CDR3 bases are TGCGCCAGCAGCCCCGAGGGTGCTTCCGGCGAGCAGTACTTC. Translating it yields CASSPEGASGEQYF. V gene TRBV5-1 combines with J gene TRBJ2-7, with D perhaps TRBD2 (5 bases). Per germline, CDR1 SGHRS and CDR2 YFSETQ. The V gene lost 4 bases and the J gene lost 6 bases, with 17 bases spanning the gap. This CDR3 comprises 14 residues.

V usage is TRBV2 and J usage is TRBJ2-7; D might be TRBD2 (6 bases). Germline V lookup: CDR1 SNHLY, CDR2 FYNNEI. The ends were cut back, 8 bases at V and 4 bases at J, with 18 bases in the middle. This CDR3 region has 14 residues. In nucleotides, the CDR3 is TGTGCCAGCCGGGACTTTACGAATGTGTACGAGCAGTACTTC. Protein: CASRDFTNVYEQYF.

The genes are TRBV19 and TRBJ1-2; D is ambiguous. The germline CDR1 and CDR2 sequences are LNHDA and SQIVND (reference sequence). V was trimmed by 2 bases and J by 4 bases, leaving 14 bases between them. The length of the CDR3 is 15 residues. In DNA form, the CDR3 reads TGTGCCAGTAGTATATCCGACGAAGGGTTCTATGGCTACACCTTC. It codes for CASSISDEGFYGYTF.

This clone was observed once. The rearrangement uses TRBV19 and TRBJ2-4, with TRBD2 matching over 14 bases. This CDR3 region has 17 residues. The J segment lost 6 bases and the V segment lost 8 bases, leaving 12 bases of the junction unmatched. Germline V lookup: CDR1 LNHDA, CDR2 SQIVND (reference sequence). The CDR3 protein is CASSHGLAGGATNIQYF. The CDR3 nucleotides are TGTGCCAGTTCTCACGGACTAGCGGGGGGCGCTACAAACATTCAGTACTTC.

The V gene is TRBV27, the J gene TRBJ1-2; D gene uncertain. V was trimmed by 1 base and J by 8 bases, leaving 14 bases between them. The CDR3 length is 14 residues. The germline V gene encodes CDR1 MNHEY and CDR2 SMNVEV (reference sequence). The CDR3 nucleotides read TGTGCCAGCAGTTTATTCGAAGGAGCAGGAGGCTACACCTTC. Translated, it gives CASSLFEGAGGYTF.

The J gene is TRBJ1-2, the V gene TRBV27; D unresolved. CDR1 is MNHEY and CDR2 is SMNVEV in the germline V gene (reference sequence). V was trimmed by 8 bases and J by 0 bases, leaving 16 bases between them. The CDR3 is made up of 15 amino acids. Here the CDR3 DNA reads TGTGCCAGCGAGTTGGTCGGCAGTTCTAACTATGGCTACACCTTC. It is translated as CASELVGSSNYGYTF.

This clone was counted a few times. The V gene is TRBV7-3, the J gene TRBJ2-2, with D tentatively TRBD2 (5 bases). The ends were cut back, 5 bases at V and 2 bases at J, with 18 bases in the middle. Per the germline V gene, CDR1 is SGHTA and CDR2 is FQGTGA. This CDR3 is built from 17 residues. The CDR3 nucleotides read TGTGCCAGCAGCGGATCTAGAGATGGACTTAACACCGGGGAGCTGTTTTTT. This sequence encodes CASSGSRDGLNTGELFF.

The chain recombines TRBV5-1 with TRBJ2-7; possibly TRBD1 for D (5 bases). The CDR3 is made up of 16 amino acids. V shed 0 bases and J shed 3 bases, with 16 bases lying between them. Per the germline V gene, CDR1 is SGHRS and CDR2 is YFSETQ. The CDR3 nucleotides are TGCGCCAGCAGCTTGGACGTCGACAGTCGAGGCTACGAGCAGTACTTC. Protein product: CASSLDVDSRGYEQYF.

The V and J genes are TRBV11-3 and TRBJ2-1, with 7 nucleotides matching TRBD2. The germline V gene encodes CDR1 SGHNT and CDR2 YENEEA. Losses at the gene ends were 1 base for V and 4 bases for J; bases not matched to a gene: 4. This CDR3 has 15 amino acids. The CDR3: CASSLAGGSYNEQFF. In DNA, the CDR3 is TGTGCCAGCAGCTTAGCGGGGGGATCGTACAATGAGCAGTTCTTC.

V and J are TRBV2 and TRBJ1-2; D possibly corresponds to TRBD1 (5 bases). With 5 bases removed from V and 4 bases from J, the gap between germline ends came to 8 bases. Germline V gene lookup returns CDR1 SNHLY and CDR2 FYNNEI. There are 12 residues in the CDR3. In DNA form, the CDR3 reads TGTGCCAGCAGTCAGGACATCTATGGCTACACCTTC. Translation: CASSQDIYGYTF.

The chain carries TRBV3-1 (or the pseudogene TRBV3-2) and TRBJ2-7; tentatively, D is TRBD1 (6 bases). The germline V and J ends were trimmed by 0 bases and 0 bases, with 9 bases remaining between them. This CDR3 has 15 amino acids. Per the germline V gene, CDR1 is LGHDT and CDR2 is YNNKEL (reference sequence). The CDR3 bases are TGTGCCAGCAGCCAAGATGTGGACAGCTCCTACGAGCAGTACTTC. Translated, it gives CASSQDVDSSYEQYF.

This chain links TRBV27 with TRBJ1-5; unclear D gene. V lost 10 bases and J 0 bases, leaving 22 bases between the germline ends. Germline CDR1 is MNHEY and CDR2 is SMNVEV (reference sequence). This CDR3 spans 17 amino acids. The DNA of the CDR3 is TGTGCCACTTTAAGACCCCGGGGTAGTTATAGCAATCAGCCCCAGCATTTT. It is translated as CATLRPRGSYSNQPQHF.

Note on this clone: At one boundary the junction diverges from the germline segment, which might be a read error. The rearrangement links TRBV15 to TRBJ1-1, with D tentatively TRBD1 (5 bases). The germline V gene encodes CDR1 LNHNV and CDR2 YYDKDF (reference sequence). This CDR3 is 15 amino acids long. The CDR3 DNA is TGTACCACCAGCAGGGACCGGGTTGTGAACACTGAAGCTTTCTTT. As protein: CTTSRDRVVNTEAFF.

The sample holds one count of this clone. This chain links TRBV3-1 (or the pseudogene TRBV3-2) with TRBJ1-5; weak D call: TRBD1 (6 bases). The CDR3 covers 12 residues. V lost 7 bases, J lost 8 bases, and 12 bases lay in between. Germline CDR1 is LGHDT and CDR2 is YNNKEL (reference sequence). CDR3 protein: CASNIQGEPQHF. CDR3 nucleotide sequence: TGTGCCAGCAACATACAGGGTGAGCCCCAGCATTTT.

V gene TRBV2 combines with J gene TRBJ2-7; D is perhaps TRBD1 (6 bases). There are 14 residues in the CDR3. Germline CDR1 reads SNHLY; CDR2 reads FYNNEI. V was pared by 6 bases and J by 1 base, with 13 bases between. CDR3 nucleotide sequence: TGTGCCAGCAGGACTTGGACAGAATCCTACGAGCAGTACTTC. Its protein is CASRTWTESYEQYF.

This rearrangement joins TRBV20-1 to TRBJ1-5, with TRBD1 matching over 8 bases. This CDR3 is 14 amino acids long. Germline V gives CDR1 DFQATT, CDR2 SNEGSKA (reference sequence). Trimming cost V 3 bases and J 6 bases; bases outside gene matches: 7. For the CDR3, the DNA is TGCAGTGCTAGTACATCAGGGGGCGGTCAGCCCCAGCATTTT. Encoded protein: CSASTSGGGQPQHF.